Below, 18 T cell receptor beta chains from the same sample are listed, as sequenced in a study of cytomegalovirus exposure and HLA in healthy donors. The PCR was carried out with 60 Vbeta primers and 13 Jbeta primers. Method: immunoSEQ multiplex PCR; TCRdb's copy keeps in-frame clones and lacks some. The profile shows around 150,000 clones, approximately 91% of them singletons. What was sequenced was PBMCs. These receptors were taken from a woman between 35 and 50 years old in good health and CMV-seronegative.

V is TRBV6-6 and J is TRBJ2-7, with 8 positions matching TRBD2. Losses at the gene ends were 2 bases for V and 11 bases for J; bases not matched to a gene: 8. The V gene's germline CDR1 is MNHNY and CDR2 SVGAGI (reference sequence). The CDR3 is 13 amino acids. The CDR3: CASSYPGGVHKYF. The CDR3 nucleotides are TGTGCCAGCAGTTACCCCGGGGGGGTACATAAGTACTTC.

The chain combines TRBV5-5 with TRBJ1-4; D gene ambiguous. The CDR3 consists of 14 residues. V shed 5 bases and J shed 8 bases, with 16 bases lying between them. Looked up from germline, CDR1 is SGHKS and CDR2 is YYEKEE (reference sequence). CDR3 in DNA: TGTGCCAGCAGTTCCCCCGACTTAGACGAAAAACTGTTTTTT. This encodes CASSSPDLDEKLFF.

This sequence joins TRBV7-9 and TRBJ2-5; D might be TRBD2 (5 bases). Trimming cost V 3 bases and J 2 bases, with 13 bases left between them. Germline-derived CDR1 and CDR2 are SEHNR and FQNEAQ (reference sequence). The CDR3 runs 15 residues. CDR3 protein: CASSFWTGYQETQYF. The CDR3 DNA is TGTGCCAGCAGCTTTTGGACGGGGTATCAAGAGACCCAGTACTTC.

The genes are TRBV5-1 and TRBJ2-1, with 10 bases aligning to TRBD2. CDR3 size: 14 residues. The ends lost 4 bases at V and 5 bases at J; junction bases unmatched: 3. CDR1 and CDR2 from the germline V gene are SGHRS and YFSETQ. In nucleotides, the CDR3 is TGCGCCAGCAGCCGTGGACTAGCGGACAATGAGCAGTTCTTC. As protein: CASSRGLADNEQFF.

This rearrangement joins TRBV29-1 to TRBJ2-1; 7 bases fit TRBD1. This CDR3 has 15 residues. CDR1 and CDR2 from the germline V gene are SQVTM and ANQGSEA. The V and J ends lost 0 bases and 2 bases, in that order; junction bases with no gene match: 4. CDR3 loop: CSVEDLDRTYNEQFF. DNA for the CDR3: TGCAGCGTTGAAGATCTGGACAGGACCTACAATGAGCAGTTCTTC.

As for this clone: The junction departs from the called germline gene at one end, perhaps through a read error. The genes are TRBV7-9 and TRBJ2-3; 8 bases are shared with TRBD1. The CDR3 is 16 residues long. Germline CDR1 and CDR2: SEHNR and FQNEAQ (reference sequence). The CDR3 protein is CSSSTWTGISTDTQYF. CDR3 sequence (DNA): TGTTCCAGCAGCACGTGGACAGGGATCTCCACAGATACGCAGTATTTT. Full variable domain (rest looked up from reference TRBV7-9 and TRBJ2-3): DTGVSQNPRHKITKRGQNVTFRCDPISEHNRLYWYRQTLGQGPEFLTYFQNEAQLEKSRLLSDRFSAERPKGSFSTLEIQRTEQGDSAMYLCSSSTWTGISTDTQYFGPGTRLTVL.

The chain links TRBV30 to TRBJ1-4, with D perhaps TRBD1 (5 bases). The CDR3 is made up of 13 amino acids. Germline lookup yields CDR1 GTSNPN and CDR2 SVGIG (reference sequence). Trimming cost V 3 bases and J 8 bases, with 13 bases left between them. This CDR3 reads CAWRGAHGEKLFF. The CDR3 DNA reads as TGTGCCTGGAGAGGGGCACACGGGGAAAAACTGTTTTTT.

J is TRBJ1-2 and V is TRBV2; D remains unclear. Germline V gene data show CDR1 as SNHLY and CDR2 as FYNNEI. The length of the CDR3 is 15 residues. The ends were cut back, 3 bases at V and 1 base at J, with 12 bases in the middle. In DNA form, the CDR3 reads TGTGCCAGCAGTGAGAATGTAGGAGGTAACTATGGCTACACCTTC. Amino acid sequence: CASSENVGGNYGYTF.

This chain uses TRBV11-2 with TRBJ2-5; 10 bases are a match to TRBD2. The DNA end lines up better with TRBJ2-7; the J call may be wrong. Germline CDR1 SGHAT, CDR2 FQNNGV. This CDR3 spans 15 amino acids. The CDR3 DNA reads TGTGCCAGCAGCTTAATGGGACTAGCGAGGTACGAGCAGTACTTC. Its protein is CASSLMGLARYEQYF.

The chain uses TRBV28 and TRBJ2-1; possible D gene TRBD2, 5 bases. This CDR3 is built from 15 residues. V was trimmed by 3 bases and J by 10 bases, leaving 19 bases between them. From germline, CDR1 is MDHEN and CDR2 SYDVKM. The CDR3 sequence is CASSFSRFSGYEQFF. DNA of the CDR3: TGTGCCAGCAGTTTTTCCAGATTCTCGGGGTACGAGCAGTTCTTC.

The V and J genes are TRBV28 and TRBJ1-1; TRBD1 matches at 7 bases. The CDR3 consists of 13 residues. V lost 8 bases to trimming and J lost 4 bases; unmatched junction nucleotides: 7. From germline, CDR1 is MDHEN and CDR2 SYDVKM. CDR3 DNA: TGTGCCAGCCACGGGACAGAGATCACTGAAGCTTTCTTT. It translates to CASHGTEITEAFF.

Here the CDR3 DNA reads TGCGCCAGCAGCTCACGGGACAGGGGGCGCTCCGGGGAGCTGTTTTTT. This translates into CASSSRDRGRSGELFF. J is TRBJ2-2 and V is TRBV5-1, with TRBD1 identical over 12 bases. The CDR3 sequence is 16 residues long. Germline lookup yields CDR1 SGHRS and CDR2 YFSETQ. Germline trimming cut 3 bases from V and 6 bases from J; bases unmatched to any gene: 6. The full variable domain, completed using reference TRBV5-1 and TRBJ2-2, is KAGVTQTPRYLIKTRGQQVTLSCSPISGHRSVSWYQQTPGQGLQFLFEYFSETQRNKGNFPGRFSGRQFSNSRSEMNVSTLELGDSALYLCASSSRDRGRSGELFFGEGSRLTVL.

V is TRBV28 and J is TRBJ2-5, with 12 bases lining up with TRBD1. This CDR3 is 15 amino acids long. V shed 5 bases, J shed 4 bases, and the junction held 5 bases outside the gene matches. Germline assignment: CDR1 MDHEN and CDR2 SYDVKM. The CDR3 nucleotides are TGTGCCAGCAGTCCCGGGACAGGGGGCTTAGAGACCCAGTACTTC. Residues: CASSPGTGGLETQYF.

This sequence joins TRBV28 and TRBJ1-2; 9 nucleotides agree with TRBD1. Germline CDR1 MDHEN, CDR2 SYDVKM. V shed 6 bases, J shed 4 bases, and the junction held 6 bases outside the gene matches. The CDR3 consists of 14 residues. The CDR3 DNA reads as TGTGCCAGCAGGGAGACAGGGGGTCGCTATGGCTACACCTTC. It codes for CASRETGGRYGYTF.

The V and J genes are TRBV5-8 and TRBJ2-7, with 7 bases identical to TRBD1. V was pared by 1 base and J by 2 bases, with 9 bases of the junction left unmatched. The V gene's germline CDR1 is SGHTS and CDR2 YDEGEE. The CDR3 runs 16 residues. The CDR3 reads CASSLQVSTGTYEQYF. Written as DNA, the CDR3 is TGTGCCAGCAGCTTGCAAGTTTCGACAGGGACCTACGAGCAGTACTTC.

Comments on this clone: The sample carries other DNA sequences with the same CDR3. The V and J genes are TRBV28 and TRBJ1-1; 8 bases map to TRBD1. After removal of 3 bases from V and 6 bases from J, the junction contained 0 bases not matched to a gene. The CDR3 is 12 residues long. The V gene's germline CDR1 is MDHEN and CDR2 SYDVKM. The CDR3 nucleotides are TGTGCCAGCAGTTTGACAGGGGCTGAAGCTTTCTTT. Translated: CASSLTGAEAFF.

The chain recombines TRBV4-1 with TRBJ2-5; D ambiguous. The assigned J gene may be wrong: the sequence end matches TRBJ2-7 better. The CDR3 is 14 amino acids. The germline V gene has CDR1 MGHRA and CDR2 YSYEKL. CDR3 coding DNA: TGCGCCAGCAGCGATGCTTGGGCCCCAAACGAGCAGTACTTC. Its translation is CASSDAWAPNEQYF.

The chain is built from TRBV10-2 and TRBJ2-5; 11 bases match TRBD2. Judging by the DNA end, TRBJ2-7 fits better; the J call may be wrong. From germline, CDR1 is WSHSY and CDR2 SAAADI. This CDR3 comprises 16 residues. CDR3 loop: CASRPVTSGTRYEQYF. CDR3 coding DNA: TGCGCCAGCAGGCCGGTGACTAGCGGGACTCGCTACGAGCAGTACTTC.